This T cell receptor (beta chain) comes out of a study of blood T cell repertoires in COVID-19. Study-wide context: The origin of the acute and convalescent COVID-19 samples was the United States, Italy and Spain. From T cells, B-cell-depleted T cells, or PBMCs came the material, which was cDNA or gDNA.

The CDR3 loop spans 13 amino acids. Trimming took off 5 bases at V and 2 bases at J, with 9 bases between the two ends. Germline V gene data show CDR1 as LNHNV and CDR2 as YYDKDF (reference sequence). Sequenced by immunoSEQ multiplex PCR; TCRdb stores in-frame clones only, minus some. The sample lists 43,000 or so clones, 65% to 85% occurring once. The sequence was obtained from an elderly woman with acute or convalescent COVID-19. Sequencing was performed on peripheral blood. The V call is TRBV15, the J call TRBJ1-1; perhaps TRBD1 as D (5 bases). CDR3 sequence reads: CATSRTPNTEAFF. CDR3 nucleotides: TGTGCCACCAGCCGGACACCAAACACTGAAGCTTTCTTT.